The 13 T cell receptor beta chains below all came from one sample that was sequenced in a study of blood T cells in healthy people across ages. Sample-barcoded 5' priming and a J-beta primer mix drove a second PCR of roughly 7 to 11 cycles. TCRdb re-derived calls from the 5' RACE reads in MiXCR, one entry per CDR3 protein. The table records around 790,000 distinct CDR3 sequences, 40% to 50% of them present only once. Material for sequencing was blood. All receptors come from a man in his sixties in good health.

This clonotype occurred a few times. Here the CDR3 reads CASDGGSRGGYTF. The CDR3 DNA reads as TGTGCCAGCGATGGGGGCAGCCGAGGTGGCTACACCTTC. The chain couples TRBV9 to TRBJ1-2, with D maybe TRBD1 (6 bases). The V end was cut by 7 bases, the J end by 7 bases, with 17 bases between. Germline V gene data show CDR1 as SGDLS and CDR2 as YYNGEE. This CDR3 is 13 amino acids long.

To note about this clonotype: One junction end disagrees with the germline gene, perhaps due to a read error. The chain is built from TRBV20-1 and TRBJ2-5; 11 positions agree with TRBD2. The last part of the DNA fits TRBJ2-7 better; the J call may be wrong. CDR3 length: 14 residues. CDR1 DFQATT and CDR2 SNEGSKA come from the germline V gene (reference sequence). The CDR3 coding sequence is TGCAGTGCTGTTAGCGGGGGGGTCTCCAACGAGCAGTACTTC. As protein: CSAVSGGVSNEQYF.

The rearrangement joins TRBV20-1 to TRBJ2-1, with D maybe TRBD2 (7 bases). The CDR3 length is 15 residues. In germline, CDR1 is DFQATT, CDR2 SNEGSKA (reference sequence). The V and J ends lost 3 bases and 0 bases respectively, with 12 bases between them. Here the CDR3 reads CSARGGQSSYNEQFF. For the CDR3, the DNA is TGCAGTGCTAGGGGGGGGCAGTCCTCCTACAATGAGCAGTTCTTC.

The chain employs TRBV30 and TRBJ1-4, with D tentatively TRBD1 (5 bases). The CDR3 runs to 14 residues. Trimming stripped 3 bases from V and 5 bases from J, with 13 bases between. Germline CDR1 reads GTSNPN; CDR2 reads SVGIG (reference sequence). The CDR3 DNA is TGTGCCTGGAGAATAGGCCGGGGCAATGAAAAACTGTTTTTT. It translates to CAWRIGRGNEKLFF.

The chain combines TRBV10-3 with TRBJ2-7; D may be TRBD1 (6 bases). The CDR3 consists of 14 residues. Germline lookup yields CDR1 ENHRY and CDR2 SYGVKD. Trimming pared 3 bases from V and 1 base from J, leaving 10 bases between. The CDR3 protein is CAISEPGVSYEQYF. The CDR3 DNA sequence: TGTGCCATCAGTGAACCAGGGGTTTCCTACGAGCAGTACTTC.

For the CDR3, the DNA is TGTGCCAGCTCACCGGCGACGGCGTCCACAGATACGCAGTATTTT. Translation gives CASSPATASTDTQYF. V usage is TRBV18 and J usage is TRBJ2-3; D is undetermined. This CDR3 is 15 amino acids long. V lost 3 bases to trimming and J lost 2 bases, with 12 bases between them. Germline CDR1 KGHSH, CDR2 LQKENI. Looking up the rest from reference TRBV18 and TRBJ2-3 gives the full variable domain: NAGVMQNPRHLVRRRGQEARLRCSPMKGHSHVYWYRQLPEEGLKFMVYLQKENIIDESGMPKERFSAEFPKEGPSILRIQQVVRGDSAAYFCASSPATASTDTQYFGPGTRLTVL.

This clonotype was seen ten or more times. This chain links TRBV7-2 with TRBJ1-6; D might be TRBD1 (5 bases). Germline V gene sequence: CDR1 SGHTA, CDR2 FQGNSA. With 0 bases removed from V and 5 bases from J, the gap between germline ends came to 8 bases. The CDR3 length is 15 residues. The CDR3 loop reads CASSLAGRDNSPLHF. The CDR3 DNA reads TGTGCCAGCAGCTTAGCGGGCAGGGATAATTCACCCCTCCACTTT.

The chain joins TRBV11-2 to TRBJ2-1; unclear D gene. The germline CDR1 and CDR2 sequences are SGHAT and FQNNGV. V was pared by 5 bases and J by 9 bases, with 11 bases between. The CDR3 totals 12 residues. This CDR3 reads CASSGGSLEQFF. Written as DNA, the CDR3 is TGTGCCAGCAGCGGTGGCTCCCTTGAGCAGTTCTTC.

The V gene is TRBV7-2, the J gene TRBJ2-4, with D tentatively TRBD2 (7 bases). Trimming cost V 6 bases and J 5 bases, with 20 bases left between them. Germline CDR1 is SGHTA and CDR2 is FQGNSA. The CDR3 extends over 16 amino acids. The CDR3, as DNA: TGTGCCAGCAGTTTCGCTTTGGGGGGGGGGCAAAACATTCAGTACTTC. It specifies CASSFALGGGQNIQYF.

The V gene is TRBV13, the J gene TRBJ2-5; D possibly corresponds to TRBD1 (6 bases). This CDR3 has 14 residues. V lost 7 bases and J lost 11, with 23 bases in between. Germline CDR1 PRHDT, CDR2 FYEKMQ (reference sequence). CDR3 bases: TGTGCCAGCACCGTTGGACAGAAATCCATCGGGCAGTACTTC. Its translation is CASTVGQKSIGQYF.

This clonotype was counted only a few times. The chain joins TRBV6-2 or TRBV6-3 to TRBJ2-4; 11 nucleotides line up with TRBD1. The CDR3 spans 14 residues. Germline V lookup: CDR1 MNHEY, CDR2 SVGEGT. Trimming cost V 5 bases and J 8 bases; bases outside gene matches: 5. The DNA of the CDR3 is TGTGCCAGCAGTAAGGGACAGGGGGTAGACATTCAGTACTTC. This gives the protein CASSKGQGVDIQYF.

This clonotype came up a few times. The CDR3 nucleotides are TGCAGTGTGCTTCCCCGGGGAGAGACCCAGTACTTC. This codes for CSVLPRGETQYF. The rearrangement links TRBV20-1 to TRBJ2-5, with D perhaps matching TRBD2 (5 bases). This CDR3 has 12 residues. Germline V CDR1 and CDR2: DFQATT, SNEGSKA (reference sequence). The V end was cut by 7 bases, the J end by 4 bases, with 13 bases between.

This clonotype was seen many times. This sequence joins TRBV5-4 and TRBJ2-1; 12 bases are shared with TRBD2. The ends lost 0 bases at V and 6 bases at J; junction bases unmatched: 4. The CDR3 extends over 16 amino acids. Germline CDR1 reads SGHNT; CDR2 reads YYREEE (reference sequence). CDR3 amino acids: CASSLDLAGGPNEQFF. The CDR3 nucleotides are TGTGCCAGCAGCTTGGATCTAGCGGGGGGGCCCAATGAGCAGTTCTTC.